Sequencing of this TCR beta chain was carried out in a study of T cell responses to AZD1222 COVID-19 vaccine. About this clone: Antigen: not known.

Using immunoSEQ multiplex PCR, the repertoire was profiled, and TCRdb retains in-frame clones only, with some absent. The sample lists about 190,000 clones, 85% to 95% occurring once. Study-level findings and limits: The donor cohort was predominantly white British with a female majority, and clonal diversity may have been underestimated.

Sequences were derived from peripheral blood, sampled on day 0 of AZD1222 vaccination. This clonotype was obtained from an adult in good health.

This chain's CDR3 is CASSPAGYNYGYTF. The CDR3 nucleotides read TGTGCCAGCAGCCCGGCGGGGTATAACTATGGCTACACCTTC. The V gene is TRBV5-4, the J gene TRBJ1-2; D ambiguous. The CDR3 contains 14 residues. CDR1 and CDR2 (germline): SGHNT, YYREEE (reference sequence). Between the trimmed V and J ends, which lost 4 bases and 1 base, there was a span of 11 bases.